One sample yielded the 23 T cell receptor beta chains listed below, sequenced in a study of response to subunit inactivated influenza vaccine. TCRdb called the RT-PCR reads again in MiXCR, with one record for every CDR3 protein. The table lists approximately 170,000 distinct CDR3 sequences, 9.5% to 15% of them singletons. These same records also appear under a second study, on T cells expressing NK-cell markers. That work contributes: With UMIs, 5'RACE template switching was used to make TCR beta cDNA.

The sequencing here drew on CD8+ T cells sorted from PBMCs, taken 12 days after vaccination. These receptors originate from a man aged 50 to 59 who received an inactivated influenza vaccine.

This clonotype came up a few times. CDR3: CSARDLFQHQETQYF. The CDR3, as DNA: TGCAGTGCTAGAGATTTGTTCCAACACCAAGAGACCCAGTACTTC. The rearrangement joins TRBV20-1 to TRBJ2-5; no clear D. The CDR3 length is 15 residues. The V gene lost 0 bases and the J gene lost 0 bases, with 11 bases spanning the gap. Germline V CDR1 and CDR2: DFQATT, SNEGSKA (reference sequence).

CDR3 in amino acids: CASSLFSSYEQYF. The DNA for the CDR3 is TGTGCCAGCAGCTTATTCAGCTCCTACGAGCAGTACTTC. V gene TRBV7-2 combines with J gene TRBJ2-7; D uncertain. CDR3 length equals 13 residues. Germline values: CDR1 SGHTA, CDR2 FQGNSA. The V gene lost 2 bases and the J gene lost 0 bases, with 5 bases spanning the gap.

In its sample, this clonotype was seen a few times. The CDR3 DNA follows: TGTGCCAGCAGTTATAATAGCGGAAGCGCCTACAATGAGCAGTTCTTC. Its protein product is CASSYNSGSAYNEQFF. This chain joins TRBV28 and TRBJ2-1, with TRBD2 as a possible D gene (6 bases). Germline assignment: CDR1 MDHEN and CDR2 SYDVKM. This CDR3 has 16 amino acids. V was shortened by 4 bases and J by 2 bases, with 15 bases between the two germline ends.

This clonotype has only a few counts. The chain joins TRBV6-6 to TRBJ2-7; 7 bases align to TRBD1. Trimming cost V 6 bases and J 5 bases; bases outside gene matches: 1. The CDR3 runs 11 residues. Germline V gene sequence: CDR1 MNHNY, CDR2 SVGAGI (reference sequence). The CDR3 here is CASRQGHEQYF. The CDR3 bases are TGTGCCAGCAGACAGGGGCACGAGCAGTACTTC.

This clonotype was seen a few times. The rearrangement joins TRBV29-1 to TRBJ2-3; a possible D gene is TRBD2 (5 bases). Trimming pared 5 bases from V and 3 bases from J, leaving 9 bases between. The CDR3 is 12 amino acids. Per the germline V gene, CDR1 is SQVTM and CDR2 is ANQGSEA. CDR3 coding DNA: TGCAGCGTTCCAAGAGGGACAGATACGCAGTATTTT. As protein: CSVPRGTDTQYF.

The sample holds a few counts of this clonotype. The chain uses TRBV23-1 and TRBJ2-7; 8 nucleotides agree with TRBD1. TRBV23-1 counts as an open reading frame of uncertain function. The CDR3 totals 16 residues. Unmatched junction bases numbered 7, after V lost 0 bases and J lost 3 bases. The CDR3 sequence: CASSQSGQGANYEQYF. For the CDR3, the DNA is TGCGCCAGCAGTCAATCCGGGCAGGGGGCCAACTACGAGCAGTACTTC.

The chain combines TRBV29-1 with TRBJ2-7; 12 positions match TRBD2. The CDR3 consists of 14 residues. The germline V gene encodes CDR1 SQVTM and CDR2 ANQGSEA. With V trimmed by 4 bases and J by 4 bases, 5 bases remained unmatched. CDR3 sequence: CSVALAGGYYEQYF. The CDR3 DNA reads TGCAGCGTTGCCCTAGCGGGGGGGTATTACGAGCAGTACTTC.

This chain links TRBV4-2 with TRBJ2-1; 12 positions match TRBD2. CDR1 is LGHNA and CDR2 is YNFKEQ in the germline V gene. The trim removed 1 base at V and 8 bases at J, leaving 12 bases unmatched. The CDR3 consists of 18 residues. This chain's CDR3 is CASSQAPTWLAGGDEQFF. The DNA for the CDR3 is TGTGCCAGCAGCCAAGCACCGACCTGGCTAGCGGGGGGGGATGAGCAGTTCTTC.

The chain couples TRBV19 to TRBJ2-5, with 7 positions matching TRBD2. From germline, CDR1 is LNHDA and CDR2 SQIVND (reference sequence). Germline trimming cut 3 bases from V and 1 base from J; bases unmatched to any gene: 11. The CDR3 extends over 17 amino acids. The CDR3 DNA reads TGTGCCAGTAGTATCGGCGGTAAACTAGCGAGCCAAGAGACCCAGTACTTC. Residues: CASSIGGKLASQETQYF.

This clonotype came up a few times. The J gene is TRBJ2-5, the V gene TRBV7-9; 9 positions agree with TRBD2. The CDR3 sequence is 15 residues long. V dropped 5 bases and J dropped 2; count of bases not matched to a gene: 6. CDR1 and CDR2 from the germline V gene are SEHNR and FQNEAQ (reference sequence). The CDR3 DNA is TGTGCCAGCAGCGTCTGGACTAGCGAACAAGAGACCCAGTACTTC. Its translation: CASSVWTSEQETQYF.

This clonotype was seen only a few times. The chain couples TRBV29-1 to TRBJ2-1; D tentatively reads TRBD1 or TRBD2 (7 bases each). Per the germline V gene, CDR1 is SQVTM and CDR2 is ANQGSEA. V was shortened by 7 bases and J by 2 bases, with 18 bases between the two germline ends. The CDR3 spans 15 residues. The CDR3 bases are TGCAGCGACGTAGGGGAGGGGGCGACCTACAATGAGCAGTTCTTC. It translates to CSDVGEGATYNEQFF.

This clonotype was seen ten or more times. The rearrangement joins TRBV12-3 or TRBV12-4 to TRBJ2-1; 11 bases map to TRBD2. J gave up 9 bases and V 5 bases, and 12 bases lay outside the gene matches. The CDR3 contains 16 residues. CDR3 nucleotide sequence: TGTGCCAGCAGTCCGGGACTAGCGGACCTCCGGGGTGAGCAGTTCTTC. Its translation: CASSPGLADLRGEQFF.

V gene TRBV5-5 combines with J gene TRBJ2-7; the D is unclear. The CDR3 is 14 amino acids. Deletions cut 9 bases from V and 3 bases from J, with 19 bases between. CDR1 is SGHKS, CDR2 YYEKEE, per germline (reference sequence). The CDR3, as DNA: TGTGCCATCGGCTCTGGGCTCCTCTGCTACGAGCAGTACTTC. Amino acids: CAIGSGLLCYEQYF.

The chain combines TRBV15 with TRBJ2-5; 11 bases line up with TRBD2. The germline CDR1 and CDR2 sequences are LNHNV and YYDKDF (reference sequence). Trimming took 5 bases from V and 1 from J; bases not matched to a gene: 6. The CDR3 covers 16 residues. CDR3 DNA sequence: TGTGCCACCAGCGATTTAGGGACTAGCGGCCAAGAGACCCAGTACTTC. Protein product: CATSDLGTSGQETQYF.

This clonotype turned up a few times. The chain combines TRBV28 with TRBJ2-7; D perhaps matches TRBD1 (6 bases). This CDR3 has 17 residues. Germline-derived CDR1 and CDR2 are MDHEN and SYDVKM. The germline V and J ends were trimmed by 2 bases and 4 bases, with 21 bases remaining between them. The CDR3 nucleotides are TGTGCCAGCAGTTTAACGGTACAGGGCTCTCCCTCTTACGAGCAGTACTTC. Translating it yields CASSLTVQGSPSYEQYF.

This clonotype was recorded a few times. V is TRBV7-3 and J is TRBJ2-2, with D unresolved. Trimming removed 5 bases from V and 3 bases from J, with 10 bases in between. Germline V gene sequence: CDR1 SGHTA, CDR2 FQGTGA. The CDR3 has 14 residues. The CDR3 nucleotides are TGTGCCAGCAGCCCCGGACCTTACACCGGGGAGCTGTTTTTT. Protein sequence: CASSPGPYTGELFF.

This clonotype has just a few counts. The chain employs TRBV10-1 and TRBJ2-3; D ambiguous. CDR3 size: 13 residues. The V gene lost 5 bases and the J gene lost 4 bases, with 10 bases spanning the gap. Looked up from germline, CDR1 is WNHNN and CDR2 is SYGVQD (reference sequence). CDR3 nucleotide sequence: TGCGCCAGCAGTTTATTGGTTCCAGATACGCAGTATTTT. Translating it yields CASSLLVPDTQYF.

This clonotype was detected a few times. The CDR3 DNA sequence: TGCAGCGTTCAACACCTCACTGAAGCTTTCTTT. It encodes CSVQHLTEAFF. This chain joins TRBV29-1 and TRBJ1-1; D remains ambiguous. V was trimmed by 5 bases and J by 4 bases, leaving 8 bases between them. Germline V gives CDR1 SQVTM, CDR2 ANQGSEA. The CDR3 is 11 residues long.

In its sample, this clonotype was seen a few times. The gene calls are TRBV15 and TRBJ2-7, with 8 bases fitting TRBD1. Germline assignment: CDR1 LNHNV and CDR2 YYDKDF (reference sequence). The CDR3 extends over 15 amino acids. Trimming removed 3 bases from V and 2 bases from J; junction bases left unmatched: 6. CDR3 nucleotides: TGTGCCACCAGCAGTCCTCGGACAGGGCCCTACGAGCAGTACTTC. As protein: CATSSPRTGPYEQYF.

In its sample, this clonotype was seen a few times. V usage is TRBV11-2 and J usage is TRBJ2-7, with D unclear. Germline assignment: CDR1 SGHAT and CDR2 FQNNGV. The CDR3 runs to 13 residues. V was clipped by 1 base and J by 4 bases, with 8 bases between them. In DNA form, the CDR3 reads TGTGCCAGCAGCTTAGGTTGGCAGTACGAGCAGTACTTC. Its protein is CASSLGWQYEQYF.

This clonotype was detected a few times. The rearrangement links TRBV7-9 to TRBJ2-7; 8 bases fit TRBD1. The germline CDR1 and CDR2 sequences are SEHNR and FQNEAQ (reference sequence). CDR3 length equals 16 residues. J was trimmed by 4 bases and V by 4 bases; bases with no gene match: 12. CDR3 DNA sequence: TGTGCCAGCAGCTCTCTGACGGGACAGGCGGTTTACGAGCAGTACTTC. It is translated as CASSSLTGQAVYEQYF.

CDR3 sequence: CASLGGLNTGELFF. CDR3 coding DNA: TGTGCCAGCTTGGGGGGTTTAAACACCGGGGAGCTGTTTTTT. This chain connects TRBV12-3 or TRBV12-4 to TRBJ2-2; possibly TRBD2 for D (6 bases). The CDR3 totals 14 residues. The V and J ends lost 8 bases and 2 bases respectively, with 12 bases between them.

This rearrangement joins TRBV2 to TRBJ2-1; 9 bases match TRBD2. The germline CDR1 and CDR2 sequences are SNHLY and FYNNEI. The CDR3 length is 16 residues. V shed 5 bases and J 4 bases; nucleotides not matched to a gene: 9. The DNA of the CDR3 is TGTGCCAGCAGTCTCGTCCTAGCGGGAAGATACAATGAGCAGTTCTTC. This gives the protein CASSLVLAGRYNEQFF.